This T cell receptor (beta chain) is drawn from a study of T cells in localized non-small cell lung cancer. Assay: immunoSEQ multiplex PCR; the TCRdb copy retains only in-frame clones and omits some. The sample holds around 100,000 clones, 80% to 90% seen once. The V and J ends lost 2 bases and 5 bases respectively, with 12 bases between them. Germline CDR1 MNHEY, CDR2 SVGAGI. This CDR3 has 15 residues. The chain is built from TRBV6-5 and TRBJ2-2, with D tentatively TRBD2 (6 bases). Sequencing was performed on peripheral blood, taken before any cancer treatment. This TCR was sampled from a man aged 35 to 69 with stage I squamous cell lung carcinoma. Written as DNA, the CDR3 is TGTGCCAGCAGTTACGGAGGGGCAGGGACCGGGGAGCTGTTTTTT. It codes for CASSYGGAGTGELFF.